The text below deals with one T cell receptor (beta chain). The CDR3 is 14 amino acids. Germline V lookup: CDR1 SGHRS, CDR2 YFSETQ. The germline V and J ends were trimmed by 5 bases and 2 bases, with 10 bases remaining between them. As originally analysed: Researchers report that nucleated cell counts were estimated from reference gene primer amplification. Libraries were prepared by immunoSEQ multiplex PCR; TCRdb keeps only in-frame clonotypes and omits some of them. The DNA gave D and trimming, while V, J and clone size come from that table. There are roughly 410,000 clones in the sample; roughly 90% occur only once, and around 1.2% lies in the top ten. The source of the sample is a study of blood T cell repertoires in COVID-19. Study information: The cDNA or gDNA used as material had been derived from T cells, B-cell-depleted T cells, or PBMCs.

Sequenced sample: peripheral blood. This receptor was taken from a man between 40 and 49 years old with acute or convalescent COVID-19. J is TRBJ2-2 and V is TRBV5-1; unclear D gene. CDR3 in amino acids: CASRAAGNTGELFF. CDR3 in DNA: TGCGCCAGCAGGGCAGCAGGAAACACCGGGGAGCTGTTTTTT.